Described below is a single T cell receptor beta chain sequence and its context. What it binds is not known. The CDR3 loop spans 11 amino acids. V lost 5 bases and J 7 bases, leaving 6 bases between the germline ends. Germline values: CDR1 LNHDA, CDR2 SQIVND (reference sequence). Using immunoSEQ multiplex PCR, the repertoire was profiled, and TCRdb retains in-frame clones only, with some absent. Of about 2.1 million clones listed, about 93% are singletons. The source of the sample is a study of shared clonotypes between healthy human individuals. Overall study findings and caveats: Generation probabilities of non-shared clonotypes were lower (relative to those shared by all four donors).

Naive CD8 cells, CD45RO-negative and positively selected for CCR7, excluded terminally differentiated effector memory CD45RA+ cells. The sequencing sample was made of naive CD8+ T cells from PBMCs. The clonotype was recovered from a man aged 18 to 30 in good health. Some clones in this sample may be carry-over from other donors' samples. The V call is TRBV19, the J call TRBJ2-1; D is unclear. Written as DNA, the CDR3 is TGTGCCAGTAGTCATTGGAATGAGCAGTTCTTC. The encoded protein is CASSHWNEQFF.